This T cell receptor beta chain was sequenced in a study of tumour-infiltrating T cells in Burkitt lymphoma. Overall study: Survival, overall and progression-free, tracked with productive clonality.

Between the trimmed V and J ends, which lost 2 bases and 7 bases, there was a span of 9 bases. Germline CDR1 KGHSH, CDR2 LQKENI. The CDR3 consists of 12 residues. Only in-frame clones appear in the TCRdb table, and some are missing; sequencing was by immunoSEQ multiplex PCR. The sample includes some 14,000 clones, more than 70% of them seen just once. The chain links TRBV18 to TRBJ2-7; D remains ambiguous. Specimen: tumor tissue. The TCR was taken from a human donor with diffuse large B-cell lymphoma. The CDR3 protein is CASSPGRAEQYF. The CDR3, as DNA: TGTGCCAGCTCACCAGGACGGGCGGAGCAGTACTTC. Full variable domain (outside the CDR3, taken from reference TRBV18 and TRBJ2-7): NAGVMQNPRHLVRRRGQEARLRCSPMKGHSHVYWYRQLPEEGLKFMVYLQKENIIDESGMPKERFSAEFPKEGPSILRIQQVVRGDSAAYFCASSPGRAEQYFGPGTRLTVT.